Each of the 9 T cell receptor beta chains below was sequenced from the same sample in a study of shared clonotypes between healthy human individuals. Profiled with immunoSEQ multiplex PCR; TCRdb holds only in-frame clones, not every one. The repertoire includes approximately 2.5 million clones, 85% to 95% of them detected once, and about 0.13% sits in the top ten. The specimen sequenced was naive CD4+ T cells sorted from blood. Documented subset: CD45RA+ positively selected. The source is a man aged 18 to 30 in good health.

A note on this clone: The same CDR3 arises from other DNA sequences in this sample as well. The J gene is TRBJ2-7, the V gene TRBV6-1; D remains ambiguous. V lost 6 bases and J 3 bases, leaving 3 bases between the germline ends. CDR3 length equals 10 residues. CDR1 and CDR2 from the germline V gene are MNHNS and SASEGT. The CDR3 is CASRNYEQYF. CDR3 nucleotide sequence: TGTGCCAGCAGAAACTACGAGCAGTACTTC.

The chain has TRBV7-9 and TRBJ2-1, with D perhaps matching TRBD1 (5 bases). V lost 5 bases and J lost 7, with 9 bases in between. The CDR3 length is 12 residues. Germline CDR1 reads SEHNR; CDR2 reads FQNEAQ (reference sequence). CDR3 loop: CASSVRGNEQFF. Written as DNA, the CDR3 is TGTGCCAGCAGCGTTAGGGGTAATGAGCAGTTCTTC.

The V and J genes are TRBV5-1 and TRBJ2-3, with 11 bases identical to TRBD2. J was trimmed by 5 bases and V by 7 bases; bases with no gene match: 6. The germline V gene has CDR1 SGHRS and CDR2 YFSETQ. The CDR3 sequence is 14 residues long. CDR3 bases: TGCGCCAGCGGGATAGCGGGGGGGCAAGATACGCAGTATTTT. This sequence encodes CASGIAGGQDTQYF.

The chain has TRBV5-6 and TRBJ2-7; TRBD2 matches 7 bases. V trimming: 4 bases; J trimming: 0 bases; junction bases outside the gene matches: 10. CDR3 length: 16 residues. Germline V gene sequence: CDR1 SGHDT, CDR2 YYEEEE. The CDR3 coding sequence is TGTGCCAGCAGCCCTTTTGGGGGGGGGATCTCCTACGAGCAGTACTTC. Amino acid sequence: CASSPFGGGISYEQYF.

The count of this clone is one. The gene calls are TRBV5-1 and TRBJ2-5; 8 bases match TRBD2. J lost 5 bases, V lost 6 bases, and 9 bases had no gene match. Germline loops: CDR1 SGHRS, CDR2 YFSETQ. CDR3 length equals 14 residues. The CDR3 DNA follows: TGCGCCAGCATTGCGGGGGGTCCAGGGGAGACCCAGTACTTC. Translation gives CASIAGGPGETQYF. Full variable domain (rest looked up from reference TRBV5-1 and TRBJ2-5): KAGVTQTPRYLIKTRGQQVTLSCSPISGHRSVSWYQQTPGQGLQFLFEYFSETQRNKGNFPGRFSGRQFSNSRSEMNVSTLELGDSALYLCASIAGGPGETQYFGPGTRLLVL.

This chain links TRBV11-2 with TRBJ2-5, with 7 bases lining up with TRBD1. V gave up 0 bases and J gave up 7 bases; unmatched junction bases: 8. The CDR3 sequence is 15 residues long. Germline V lookup: CDR1 SGHAT, CDR2 FQNNGV. The chain's CDR3 is CASSLEAAGGRTQYF. In DNA, the CDR3 is TGTGCCAGCAGCTTAGAGGCGGCAGGGGGTAGGACCCAGTACTTC.

The rearrangement links TRBV10-2 to TRBJ1-2, with D maybe TRBD1 (6 bases). In germline, CDR1 is WSHSY, CDR2 SAAADI. V lost 2 bases to trimming and J lost 5 bases, with 18 bases between them. CDR3 length: 16 amino acids. Written as DNA, the CDR3 is TGCGCCAGCAGTGAGGGCGCGGGGACAAGACTTTATGGCTACACCTTC. Protein product: CASSEGAGTRLYGYTF.

This rearrangement joins TRBV19 to TRBJ2-7; D remains ambiguous. The CDR3 runs to 13 residues. Trimming cost V 3 bases and J 3 bases, with 9 bases left between them. Germline-derived CDR1 and CDR2 are LNHDA and SQIVND (reference sequence). CDR3 bases: TGTGCCAGTAGTATTTACGTTAACTACGAGCAGTACTTC. Translating gives CASSIYVNYEQYF.

The chain uses TRBV19 and TRBJ1-4; a weak D match, TRBD1 (5 bases). The germline V gene encodes CDR1 LNHDA and CDR2 SQIVND (reference sequence). V was pared by 5 bases and J by 2 bases, with 15 bases between. The CDR3 runs to 16 residues. This CDR3 is CASSPTKGTTNEKLFF. The CDR3 coding sequence is TGTGCCAGTAGTCCAACCAAAGGGACGACTAATGAAAAACTGTTTTTT.